This T cell receptor beta chain was found in a study of blood T cell repertoires in COVID-19. The germline CDR1 and CDR2 sequences are MDHEN and SYDVKM. There are 13 residues in the CDR3. V was pared by 3 bases and J by 8 bases, with 1 base of the junction left unmatched. The authors' processing: Using reference gene primer amplification, nucleated cell counts were estimated. The method was immunoSEQ multiplex PCR; TCRdb's version includes in-frame clones alone and lacks a portion of them. For V, J and clone size, that table is used; D and trimming come from the DNA. The sample holds under 300,000 clones, roughly three quarters seen once.

The chain is built from TRBV28 and TRBJ2-1; TRBD1 matches 10 bases. The sequence derives from a woman between 35 and 50 years old with active or convalescent COVID-19. The sequenced sample was peripheral blood. This CDR3 is CASSFGTGDEQFF. CDR3 nucleotide sequence: TGTGCCAGCAGTTTTGGGACAGGGGATGAGCAGTTCTTC.